This T cell receptor beta chain was retrieved from a study of shared clonotypes between healthy human individuals. On ten immunoSEQ deep assay plates, unsorted PBMC DNA was sequenced. Original handling: Sequence data from immunoSEQ were junction-only and lacked quality scores; consequently, filtering differed. The assay was immunoSEQ multiplex PCR, and TCRdb's table has in-frame clones only and misses some. D and trimming were read from the DNA, whereas the V and J calls and clone size are those reported in that table. The sample yields 500,000 to 650,000 clones, roughly 72% seen once. This clone has a count of ten or more. Every one of the donors was a Caucasian adult that lived in Nashville, Tennessee. The germline V and J ends were trimmed by 2 bases and 2 bases, with 9 bases remaining between them. The CDR3 is 15 amino acids. Germline V gene sequence: CDR1 SNHLY, CDR2 FYNNEI.

What was sequenced was PBMCs. The TCR comes from a woman between 35 and 50 years old in good health. Some clones in this sample may be carry-over from other donors' samples. The rearrangement links TRBV2 to TRBJ2-2, with D unclear. Here the CDR3 DNA reads TGTGCCAGCAGTGAAAATCCCTTAAACACCGGGGAGCTGTTTTTT. It specifies CASSENPLNTGELFF.